These 7 T cell receptor beta chains share one sample of origin, sequenced in a study of T cells in women clearing cervical HPV infection. Only in-frame clones appear in the TCRdb table, and some are missing; sequencing was by immunoSEQ multiplex PCR. The clone table shows approximately 24,000 clones, with the ten largest holding 5.4%. The sequencing sample was made of blood buffy coat. The source of these receptors is a woman aged 18 to 75 with a cervical HPV16 infection that either progressed to CIN3+ or cleared (not recorded which).

About this clone: The CDR3 is cut off 3 residues early in the read; its end comes from the germline J gene. The chain is built from TRBV18 and TRBJ1-2; TRBD1 is a possible D gene (5 bases). This CDR3 comprises 14 residues. Germline lookup yields CDR1 KGHSH and CDR2 LQKENI. CDR3 bases read: TGTGCCAGCTCACCTCTAGCGGGGGGAGATACC. It translates to CASSPLAGGDT. From start to end, the CDR3 is CASSPLAGGDTYTF.

As for this clone: The read ends 3 residues before the CDR3 terminus; that terminus is restored from the germline J gene. The chain uses TRBV2 and TRBJ2-3; 10 bases fit TRBD2. Germline V lookup: CDR1 SNHLY, CDR2 FYNNEI. The CDR3 extends over 15 amino acids. J was trimmed by 7 bases and V by 6 bases; bases with no gene match: 10. CDR3 protein: CASRRTSGLLNTQYF. The DNA read from the CDR3 is TGTGCCAGCAGGAGGACTAGCGGACTCTTAAATACG.

Comments on this clone: The read comes to an end 3 residues before the CDR3 does, leaving the germline J gene to fill in the end. The chain combines TRBV12-3 or TRBV12-4 with TRBJ1-3; a possible D gene is TRBD1 (6 bases). The CDR3 loop spans 16 amino acids. The V and J ends lost 6 bases and 3 bases respectively, with 18 bases between them. The DNA read from the CDR3 is TGTGCCAGCAGACTAGAGGGGGGGGCTGGTGGAAACACC. It yields the protein CASRLEGGAGGNT. The entire CDR3 protein is CASRLEGGAGGNTIYF.

In regard to this clone: The read terminates 3 residues before the CDR3 end, so the remaining end is supplied by the germline J gene. The chain recombines TRBV5-1 with TRBJ2-5; 11 bases align to TRBD2. Germline V gene sequence: CDR1 SGHRS, CDR2 YFSETQ. This CDR3 contains 15 residues. The trim removed 0 bases at V and 3 bases at J, leaving 1 base unmatched. Incomplete CDR3 DNA: TGCGCCAGCAGCTTGGGACTAGCGGGAAAAGAGACC. Translating it yields CASSLGLAGKET. The full-length CDR3 reads as CASSLGLAGKETQYF. Using reference TRBV5-1 and TRBJ2-5 for the parts outside the CDR3, the full variable domain is KAGVTQTPRYLIKTRGQQVTLSCSPISGHRSVSWYQQTPGQGLQFLFEYFSETQRNKGNFPGRFSGRQFSNSRSEMNVSTLELGDSALYLCASSLGLAGKETQYFGPGTRLLVL.

With regard to this clone: The observed sequence ends 3 residues before the CDR3 terminus, with the missing tail filled in from the germline J gene. Other nucleotide sequences from this sample produce the same CDR3. V and J are TRBV29-1 and TRBJ1-2; 7 bases are a match to TRBD1. The CDR3 extends over 13 amino acids. The germline gives CDR1 SQVTM, CDR2 ANQGSEA. V gave up 5 bases and J gave up 0 bases; unmatched junction bases: 3. CDR3 protein: CSVTGESNYGYTF. Incomplete CDR3 DNA: TGCAGCGTTACAGGGGAGTCTAACTATGGC.

CDR3: CASSLPGLAGPNEQFF. The sequenced CDR3 bases are TGTGCCAGCAGCTTACCGGGACTAGCGGGACCAAATGAG. V usage is TRBV7-6 and J usage is TRBJ2-1, with TRBD2 matching over 13 bases. The CDR3 end is not reached by the read, which stops 3 residues before it; the germline J gene fills it in. CDR3 length: 16 residues. Germline CDR1 is SGHVS and CDR2 is FNYEAQ. The trim removed 2 bases at V and 7 bases at J, leaving 5 bases unmatched.

The CDR3 region is CASSFPGGQAPLHF. Partial CDR3 DNA: TGTGCCAGCAGCTTCCCTGGGGGCCAGGCACCC. The chain uses TRBV7-9 and TRBJ1-6, with a possible D match to TRBD1 (6 bases). Read sequence stops 3 residues before the CDR3 end, and the germline J gene provides the missing end. Germline CDR1 reads SEHNR; CDR2 reads FQNEAQ (reference sequence). This CDR3 is 14 amino acids long. V was clipped by 3 bases and J by 11 bases, with 14 bases between them.